The 30 T cell receptor beta chains in this list originate from one sample, sequenced in a study of post-analysis software for immune sequencing data. Findings of the study overall: Controls had lower frequencies than patients of 4 or 5 TRBV segments, which included TRBV5-6, TRBV5-1 and TRBV20-1.

The antigens these receptors bind are not known. Prepared libraries of TCR beta cDNA carried unique molecular identifiers. From the PCR reads, TCRdb called clonotypes with MiXCR, one entry per CDR3 protein. The sample carries 650,000 to 900,000 distinct CDR3 sequences, more than 45% recorded once. Sequencing was done on a sample of blood. All receptors derive from a girl between 5 and 17 years old with multiple sclerosis.

The chain carries TRBV5-1 and TRBJ2-7, with TRBD2 as a possible D gene (6 bases). The CDR3 length is 14 residues. V was shortened by 6 bases and J by 3 bases, with 16 bases between the two germline ends. CDR1 is SGHRS and CDR2 is YFSETQ in the germline V gene. The CDR3 protein is CASTNSGGHYEQYF. The CDR3 DNA follows: TGCGCCAGCACGAATAGCGGAGGGCACTACGAGCAGTACTTC.

The rearrangement links TRBV24-1 to TRBJ2-5; no clear D. The CDR3 has 14 residues. Germline V gene data show CDR1 as KGHDR and CDR2 as SFDVKD. Between the trimmed V and J ends, which lost 2 bases and 2 bases, there was a span of 8 bases. CDR3 coding DNA: TGTGCCACCAGTGATTCCAGAAGACAAGAGACCCAGTACTTC. This gives the protein CATSDSRRQETQYF.

The V call is TRBV20-1, the J call TRBJ2-7; a possible D gene is TRBD2 (5 bases). The CDR3 extends over 12 amino acids. V was clipped by 6 bases and J by 2 bases, with 11 bases between them. Germline V gene data show CDR1 as DFQATT and CDR2 as SNEGSKA (reference sequence). The CDR3 region is CSAEGATYEQYF. The CDR3 DNA sequence: TGCAGTGCCGAGGGCGCGACCTACGAGCAGTACTTC.

The genes are TRBV6-5 and TRBJ2-1; 10 bases agree with TRBD2. V lost 0 bases to trimming and J lost 0 bases; unmatched junction nucleotides: 5. This CDR3 has 18 amino acids. Per the germline V gene, CDR1 is MNHEY and CDR2 is SVGAGI. The DNA for the CDR3 is TGTGCCAGCAGTTACTCTGCTAGCGGGGGTAGCTCCTACAATGAGCAGTTCTTC. The encoded protein is CASSYSASGGSSYNEQFF.

The chain links TRBV28 to TRBJ1-2; 9 bases fit TRBD1. Looked up from germline, CDR1 is MDHEN and CDR2 is SYDVKM. CDR3 length equals 13 residues. Trimming took 6 bases from V and 5 from J; bases not matched to a gene: 4. For the CDR3, the DNA is TGTGCCAGCAGATACGGGACAGGGTATGGCTACACCTTC. Translated, it gives CASRYGTGYGYTF.

This clonotype was counted only a few times. The genes are TRBV10-3 and TRBJ2-5; 7 nucleotides match TRBD1. CDR3 length: 14 residues. Germline assignment: CDR1 ENHRY and CDR2 SYGVKD. V lost 6 bases and J lost 1; bases outside the gene matches: 5. CDR3: CAISTGQSQETQYF. For the CDR3, the DNA is TGTGCCATCAGCACGGGACAGAGCCAAGAGACCCAGTACTTC.

The CDR3 region has the DNA TGTGCCAGCAGCTTAGGGGGCGGCAACACAGATACGCAGTATTTT. It translates to CASSLGGGNTDTQYF. The chain employs TRBV11-2 and TRBJ2-3; a weak D match, TRBD1 (5 bases). Germline V CDR1 and CDR2: SGHAT, FQNNGV. V was clipped by 1 base and J by 2 bases, with 10 bases between them. The CDR3 is made up of 15 amino acids.

This clonotype was seen repeatedly, ten times or more. This rearrangement joins TRBV10-3 to TRBJ2-1, with D possibly being TRBD1 (5 bases). V lost 6 bases and J 7 bases, leaving 13 bases between the germline ends. This CDR3 spans 13 amino acids. Per germline, CDR1 ENHRY and CDR2 SYGVKD. The DNA for the CDR3 is TGTGCCATCAGAGGGGCCGATTCGAATGAGCAGTTCTTC. Its protein is CAIRGADSNEQFF.

This clonotype was observed a handful of times. The chain uses TRBV7-8 and TRBJ2-1; 11 bases match TRBD2. Losses at the gene ends were 2 bases for V and 7 bases for J; bases not matched to a gene: 4. The CDR3 is made up of 15 amino acids. Per germline, CDR1 SGHVS and CDR2 FQNEAQ. The CDR3 loop is CASSLPGLAANEQFF. The DNA of the CDR3 is TGTGCCAGCAGCTTACCGGGACTAGCGGCAAATGAGCAGTTCTTC.

V usage is TRBV6-5 and J usage is TRBJ2-7; TRBD1 or TRBD2 may be the D gene (7 bases each). The CDR3 extends over 14 amino acids. Trimming removed 4 bases from V and 5 bases from J, with 15 bases in between. Germline values: CDR1 MNHEY, CDR2 SVGAGI. The CDR3 region has the DNA TGTGCCAGCAGTTCAGGGGGGGTTGGCCACGAGCAGTACTTC. It is translated as CASSSGGVGHEQYF.

The V gene is TRBV5-6, the J gene TRBJ2-1, with 7 bases that match TRBD2. V lost 1 base and J lost 5; bases outside the gene matches: 9. Germline CDR1 and CDR2: SGHDT and YYEEEE. The CDR3 extends over 16 amino acids. CDR3 in DNA: TGTGCCAGCAGCTTGCGGGTTCTAGCGGCGAACAATGAGCAGTTCTTC. Translated: CASSLRVLAANNEQFF.

The DNA for the CDR3 is TGTGCCAGCAGCTCGGGACCCGCCCAGGAAGAGACCCAGTACTTC. Protein: CASSSGPAQEETQYF. The chain links TRBV7-9 to TRBJ2-5, with D perhaps given as TRBD1 or TRBD2 (5 bases each). This CDR3 has 15 amino acids. Germline assignment: CDR1 SEHNR and CDR2 FQNEAQ (reference sequence). Trimming cost V 4 bases and J 3 bases, with 15 bases left between them.

This clonotype was recorded a few times. The V gene is TRBV3-1, the J gene TRBJ2-1; TRBD1 agrees at 10 bases. The CDR3 sequence is 15 residues long. Trimming at V came to 6 bases and at J to 8 bases, leaving 10 bases not matched to a gene. Germline CDR1 reads LGHDT; CDR2 reads YNNKEL (reference sequence). CDR3 loop: CASRSGQGVRDEQFF. For the CDR3, the DNA is TGTGCCAGCAGATCTGGACAGGGGGTCAGGGATGAGCAGTTCTTC.

The J gene is TRBJ2-3, the V gene TRBV18, with TRBD2 identical over 10 bases. Germline values: CDR1 KGHSH, CDR2 LQKENI. The ends lost 2 bases at V and 1 base at J; junction bases unmatched: 3. The CDR3 is 16 amino acids. The CDR3 region is CASSPTSGNRTDTQYF. For the CDR3, the DNA is TGTGCCAGCTCACCAACTAGCGGGAACCGCACAGATACGCAGTATTTT.

The V call is TRBV2, the J call TRBJ2-5; 9 bases fit TRBD1. There are 15 residues in the CDR3. V was pared by 4 bases and J by 1 base, with 4 bases of the junction left unmatched. Germline CDR1 is SNHLY and CDR2 is FYNNEI. CDR3 amino acids: CASSADRGPQETQYF. In DNA form, the CDR3 reads TGTGCCAGCAGTGCGGACAGGGGACCCCAAGAGACCCAGTACTTC.

The chain links TRBV18 to TRBJ1-1, with unresolved D. The CDR3 is 14 residues long. The V gene's germline CDR1 is KGHSH and CDR2 LQKENI. Trimming took off 5 bases at V and 1 base at J, with 11 bases between the two ends. CDR3 residues: CASSKGRSNTEAFF. CDR3 DNA: TGTGCCAGCTCAAAAGGCAGGTCGAACACTGAAGCTTTCTTT.

This clonotype was counted once. The chain is built from TRBV10-2 and TRBJ2-1; the match to TRBD2 covers 7 bases. CDR1 and CDR2 (germline): WSHSY, SAAADI. J was trimmed by 3 bases and V by 5 bases; bases with no gene match: 1. This CDR3 spans 13 amino acids. The CDR3 coding sequence is TGCGCCAGCAGTTCTAGCGGCTACAATGAGCAGTTCTTC. Its translation is CASSSSGYNEQFF.

This clonotype was seen a handful of times. The chain combines TRBV27 with TRBJ2-3; weak D call: TRBD2 (5 bases). The V end was cut by 6 bases, the J end by 6 bases, with 13 bases between. Germline CDR1 reads MNHEY; CDR2 reads SMNVEV (reference sequence). This CDR3 is built from 13 residues. The CDR3 nucleotides read TGTGCCAGCAGCTACCAACCGGGGGATACGCAGTATTTT. It codes for CASSYQPGDTQYF.

V gene TRBV7-2 combines with J gene TRBJ2-1, with 7 bases fitting TRBD2. The CDR3 has 17 amino acids. Trimming cost V 2 bases and J 4 bases; bases outside gene matches: 11. CDR1 is SGHTA and CDR2 is FQGNSA in the germline V gene. CDR3 sequence: CASSLLASGPVYNEQFF. DNA for the CDR3: TGTGCCAGCAGCTTACTGGCTAGCGGACCCGTATACAATGAGCAGTTCTTC. Drawing the rest from reference TRBV7-2 and TRBJ2-1, the complete variable domain is GAGVSQSPSNKVTEKGKDVELRCDPISGHTALYWYRQSLGQGLEFLIYFQGNSAPDKSGLPSDRFSAERTGGSVSTLTIQRTQQEDSAVYLCASSLLASGPVYNEQFFGPGTRLTVL.

This clonotype was seen only a few times. The chain links TRBV6-2 or TRBV6-3 to TRBJ2-1; 11 nucleotides agree with TRBD2. The CDR3 spans 16 residues. Trimming at V came to 0 bases and at J to 4 bases, leaving 2 bases not matched to a gene. Germline V gene lookup returns CDR1 MNHEY and CDR2 SVGEGT. CDR3 nucleotides: TGTGCCAGCAGTTACTCGACTAGCGGGGATTACAATGAGCAGTTCTTC. Translated, it gives CASSYSTSGDYNEQFF.

The rearrangement joins TRBV5-4 to TRBJ1-2; D is unresolved. CDR3 length: 17 residues. Trimming took 0 bases from V and 4 from J, leaving 19 bases between them. The V gene's germline CDR1 is SGHNT and CDR2 YYREEE (reference sequence). CDR3 sequence: CASSLAFEALPRYGYTF. CDR3 DNA: TGTGCCAGCAGCTTGGCCTTTGAAGCACTACCCCGCTATGGCTACACCTTC.

This clonotype showed up just a few times. The chain is built from TRBV29-1 and TRBJ2-5; unclear D gene. The germline V and J ends were trimmed by 4 bases and 2 bases, with 11 bases remaining between them. The CDR3 is 13 residues long. Germline assignment: CDR1 SQVTM and CDR2 ANQGSEA. The CDR3 sequence is CSVVWRLQETQYF. CDR3 nucleotide sequence: TGCAGCGTTGTTTGGCGTCTACAAGAGACCCAGTACTTC.

This clonotype was observed a few times. The rearrangement uses TRBV6-1 and TRBJ2-6, with 7 nucleotides matching TRBD1. The CDR3 has 17 amino acids. Trimming took 4 bases from V and 0 from J; bases not matched to a gene: 6. The germline V gene encodes CDR1 MNHNS and CDR2 SASEGT. The CDR3 coding sequence is TGTGCCAGCAGTGGGACAGGCTTAAGCTCTGGGGCCAACGTCCTGACTTTC. Its translation: CASSGTGLSSGANVLTF.

The chain combines TRBV4-1 with TRBJ2-7, with D maybe TRBD1 (5 bases). CDR3 size: 14 residues. Trimming shortened V by 0 bases and J by 7 bases, and 13 bases separated the two germline ends. Germline V gives CDR1 MGHRA, CDR2 YSYEKL. CDR3 DNA: TGCGCCAGCAGCCAAGAAAAGATAGGGGTTGAGCAGTACTTC. As protein: CASSQEKIGVEQYF.

This chain joins TRBV28 and TRBJ2-1; D not resolved. Between the trimmed V and J ends, which lost 6 bases and 7 bases, there was a span of 7 bases. Germline-derived CDR1 and CDR2 are MDHEN and SYDVKM. The CDR3 runs 11 residues. CDR3 loop: CASSTMNEQFF. As DNA, the CDR3 is TGTGCCAGCAGCACTATGAATGAGCAGTTCTTC.

This clonotype has a handful of counts. The chain employs TRBV7-8 and TRBJ2-1; D uncertain. This CDR3 comprises 13 residues. The germline V gene has CDR1 SGHVS and CDR2 FQNEAQ. V lost 0 bases, J lost 8 bases, and 8 bases lay in between. In nucleotides, the CDR3 is TGTGCCAGCAGCTTAGCGCCCGGGTATGAGCAGTTCTTC. Protein: CASSLAPGYEQFF. Full variable domain (outside the CDR3, taken from reference TRBV7-8 and TRBJ2-1): GAGVSQSPRYKVAKRGQDVALRCDPISGHVSLFWYQQALGQGPEFLTYFQNEAQLDKSGLPSDRFFAERPEGSVSTLKIQRTQQEDSAVYLCASSLAPGYEQFFGPGTRLTVL.

The chain couples TRBV5-6 to TRBJ1-2; D gene uncertain. CDR3 length: 14 residues. Trimming shortened V by 4 bases and J by 6 bases, and 16 bases separated the two germline ends. CDR1 and CDR2 from the germline V gene are SGHDT and YYEEEE. Here the CDR3 DNA reads TGTGCCAGCAGCCCCACACGGAGTTTTAATGGCTACACCTTC. It codes for CASSPTRSFNGYTF.

The sample holds a few counts of this clonotype. This chain links TRBV29-1 with TRBJ2-7, with 8 bases aligning to TRBD1. The CDR3 totals 15 residues. Germline trimming cut 2 bases from V and 0 bases from J; bases unmatched to any gene: 6. Germline V gene sequence: CDR1 SQVTM, CDR2 ANQGSEA. This chain's CDR3 is CSVESGQESSYEQYF. The CDR3 nucleotides are TGCAGCGTTGAATCGGGACAGGAGAGCTCCTACGAGCAGTACTTC.

This clonotype was seen a few times. This sequence joins TRBV4-3 and TRBJ2-1; 7 bases are shared with TRBD2. Germline V gene data show CDR1 as LGHNA and CDR2 as YSLEER. J was trimmed by 0 bases and V by 4 bases; bases with no gene match: 6. The CDR3 consists of 16 residues. DNA for the CDR3: TGCGCCAGCAGCCCTCAGACTAGCCTCTCCTACAATGAGCAGTTCTTC. Translating gives CASSPQTSLSYNEQFF.

For this clonotype: A junction end diverges from the germline sequence, so it may reflect a read error. V and J are TRBV3-1 and TRBJ1-2; TRBD1 agrees at 8 bases. Germline assignment: CDR1 LGHDT and CDR2 YNNKEL (reference sequence). CDR3 size: 18 residues. CDR3 loop: CAGSQVIGQGDFPLGYTF. Here the CDR3 DNA reads TGTGCCGGCAGCCAAGTAATTGGACAGGGAGATTTCCCGCTCGGCTACACCTTC.